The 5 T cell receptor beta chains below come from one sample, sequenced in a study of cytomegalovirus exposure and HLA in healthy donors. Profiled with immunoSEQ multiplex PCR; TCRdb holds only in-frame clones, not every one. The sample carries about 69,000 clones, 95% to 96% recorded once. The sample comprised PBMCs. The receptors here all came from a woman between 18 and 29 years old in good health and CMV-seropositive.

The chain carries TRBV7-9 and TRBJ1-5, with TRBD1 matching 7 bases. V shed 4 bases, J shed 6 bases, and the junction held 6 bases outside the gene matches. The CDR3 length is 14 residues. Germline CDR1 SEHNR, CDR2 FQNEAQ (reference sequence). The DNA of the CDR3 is TGTGCCAGCAGCTCCCGACAGGGTGGTCAGCCCCAGCATTTT. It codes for CASSSRQGGQPQHF.

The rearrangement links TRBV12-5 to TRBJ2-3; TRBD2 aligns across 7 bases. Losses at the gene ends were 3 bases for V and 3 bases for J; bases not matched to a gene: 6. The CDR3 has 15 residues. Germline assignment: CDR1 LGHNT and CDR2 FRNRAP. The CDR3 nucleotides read TGTGCTAGTGGTTTAAGCGGGACGCATACAGATACGCAGTATTTT. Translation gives CASGLSGTHTDTQYF.

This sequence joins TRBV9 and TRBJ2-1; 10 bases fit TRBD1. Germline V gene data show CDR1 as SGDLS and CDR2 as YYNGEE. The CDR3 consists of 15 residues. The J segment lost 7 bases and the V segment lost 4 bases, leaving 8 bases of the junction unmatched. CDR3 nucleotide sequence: TGTGCCAGCAGCCTACAAGACAGGGGGCGGAATGAGCAGTTCTTC. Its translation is CASSLQDRGRNEQFF.

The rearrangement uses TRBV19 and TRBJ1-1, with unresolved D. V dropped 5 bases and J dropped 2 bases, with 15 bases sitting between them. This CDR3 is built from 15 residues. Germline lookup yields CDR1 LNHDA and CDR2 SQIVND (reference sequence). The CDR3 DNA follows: TGTGCCAGTAGTCTCCTCCGGGAAGTAAACACTGAAGCTTTCTTT. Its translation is CASSLLREVNTEAFF.

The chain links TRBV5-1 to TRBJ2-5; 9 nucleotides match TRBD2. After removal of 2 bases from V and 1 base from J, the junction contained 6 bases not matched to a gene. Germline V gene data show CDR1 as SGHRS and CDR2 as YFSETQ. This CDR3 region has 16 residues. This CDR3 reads CASSFRTSDSQETQYF. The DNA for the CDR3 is TGCGCCAGCAGCTTTCGGACTAGCGACTCCCAAGAGACCCAGTACTTC.